This T cell receptor (beta chain) was identified during a study of T cells in Graves' hyperthyroidism and ophthalmopathy. Researchers took RNA transcripts and amplified the TCR beta CDR3 regions from them. First-round RT-PCR with HTBI primers amplified the TCR CDR3 region. In TCRdb, the multiplex PCR reads were re-called with MiXCR into one record per CDR3 protein. The table includes over 450,000 distinct CDR3 sequences, roughly 18% detected once. This CDR3 is 15 amino acids long. J lost 5 bases, V lost 3 bases, and 2 bases had no gene match. Per germline, CDR1 MNHEY and CDR2 SVGAGI. The sample was blood. The V call is TRBV6-5, the J call TRBJ2-1; 12 nucleotides align to TRBD2. The source of this sequence is a young woman with Graves' ophthalmopathy. This CDR3 reads CASSYGLAGHNEQFF. DNA for the CDR3: TGTGCCAGCAGTTATGGACTAGCGGGGCACAATGAGCAGTTCTTC.